These T cell receptor beta chains were read from a single sample in a study of blood T cell repertoires in COVID-19. Produced via immunoSEQ multiplex PCR; TCRdb's table is partial and in-frame only. The table lists roughly 480,000 clones, 85% to 90% of them singletons. Sequencing was carried out using peripheral blood. These receptors all come from a young man with COVID-19, enrolled during active disease. Each CDR3 is given with its conserved first and last residue. Fields, in order: clone size, D gene, J gene, V gene, CDR3 protein, CDR3 DNA. D genes are given only for firm matches. Clone sizes are given selectively: once, few, many, or a class where the clone is expanded.

.,.,TRBJ2-3,TRBV10-1,CASRPGFLVSDTQYF,TGCGCCAGCAGACCCGGGTTCCTCGTTTCAGATACGCAGTATTTT
.,.,TRBJ2-5,TRBV5-1,CASSFLAGPGQETQYF,TGCGCCAGCAGCTTCCTCGCGGGCCCCGGCCAAGAGACCCAGTACTTC
.,TRBD2,TRBJ2-5,TRBV7-2,CANSRGRAGGQETQYF,TGTGCCAACTCCCGCGGTCGAGCGGGGGGTCAAGAGACCCAGTACTTC
.,.,TRBJ2-5,TRBV13,CASSSGPLAQYF,TGTGCCAGCAGCTCCGGTCCATTGGCCCAGTACTTC
.,TRBD2,TRBJ2-7,TRBV10-3,CAISPGTSGRPSSYEQYF,TGTGCCATCAGCCCCGGGACTAGCGGGAGGCCCAGCTCCTACGAGCAGTACTTC
few,.,TRBJ2-2,TRBV7-2,CASSLDPGGELFF,TGTGCCAGCAGCTTAGATCCGGGTGGGGAGCTGTTTTTT
.,TRBD2,TRBJ2-5,TRBV5-8,CASSLRPGLAGSQETQYF,TGTGCCAGCAGCCTCCGGCCGGGACTAGCGGGTTCCCAAGAGACCCAGTACTTC
.,TRBD1,TRBJ1-4,TRBV7-2,CASSPTGTGTEKLFF,TGTGCCAGCAGCCCCACCGGGACAGGGACAGAAAAACTGTTTTTT
.,TRBD2,TRBJ2-3,TRBV5-5,CASSKGTSGGRSTDTQYF,TGTGCCAGCAGCAAGGGGACTAGCGGGGGGCGGAGTACAGATACGCAGTATTTT
.,.,TRBJ2-7,TRBV7-9,CASSQQENQYF,TGTGCCAGCAGCCAACAGGAAAACCAGTACTTC
.,TRBD1,TRBJ1-6,TRBV5-1,CASSDRVRSPLHF,TGCGCCAGCAGCGACAGGGTTAGGTCACCCCTCCACTTT
.,TRBD1,TRBJ1-1,TRBV5-1,CASSNGQGGTEAFF,TGCGCCAGCAGCAATGGACAGGGTGGGACTGAAGCTTTCTTT
.,.,TRBJ1-3,TRBV19,CASSLIGAGNTIYF,TGTGCCAGTAGCCTCATAGGGGCTGGAAACACCATATATTTT
.,.,TRBJ2-2,TRBV18,CASSPPLLPGLPTGELFF,TGTGCCAGCTCACCTCCCCTTCTACCGGGACTCCCAACCGGGGAGCTGTTTTTT
.,TRBD2,TRBJ2-7,TRBV19,CASSIRSAGGTEEQYF,TGTGCCAGTAGTATTCGTTCCGCGGGGGGGACTGAAGAGCAGTACTTC
once,.,TRBJ1-2,TRBV11-2,CASSLNSNYGYTF,TGTGCCAGCAGCTTAAACAGCAACTATGGCTACACCTTC
.,TRBD2,TRBJ2-7,TRBV3-1/TRBV3-2,CASSQALAAAYEQYF,TGTGCCAGCAGCCAAGCGCTAGCGGCGGCCTACGAGCAGTACTTC